Listed below are T cell receptor beta chains from one sample, sequenced in a study of T cell repertoires in cytomegalovirus infection. TCRdb redid the calling of the reads with MiXCR, one entry per CDR3 protein. Here the sample spans some 940,000 distinct CDR3 sequences, roughly 31% being singletons. Their antigens are not known. Sequencing was performed on cultured CD8+ T cells from PBMCs, taken from culture after CMV antigen stimulation. Receptors were obtained from a human donor in good health (CMV status not recorded). Some clones in this sample may be carry-over from other donors' samples. Both conserved end residues are part of each CDR3. The order of the fields is D gene, clone size, V gene, J gene, CDR3 protein, CDR3 DNA. A D gene is named only where the DNA matches it firmly. For some rows the clone size is stated as once, few or many, or as a class when expanded; others skip it.

TRBD1	NA	TRBV27	TRBJ1-2	CASSPGGANYGYTF	TGTGCCAGCAGTCCAGGGGGCGCAAACTACGGCTACACCTTC
NA	NA	TRBV12-3/TRBV12-4	TRBJ2-7	CASSFRQRDEQYF	TGTGCCAGCAGTTTTAGGCAGAGAGACGAGCAGTACTTC
TRBD1	NA	TRBV7-6	TRBJ1-2	CVSSERGRGYYGYTF	TGTGTCAGCAGCGAGAGGGGGCGCGGGTACTATGGCTACACCTTC
NA	once	TRBV15	TRBJ2-5	CATSRDMGDQETQYF	TGTGCCACCAGCAGAGATATGGGGGACCAAGAGACCCAGTACTTC
NA	NA	TRBV5-6	TRBJ2-2	CASSLLRGGGELFF	TGTGCCAGCAGCTTGCTACGGGGTGGCGGGGAGCTGTTTTTT
TRBD1	NA	TRBV28	TRBJ1-2	CASTESPGGSYGYTF	TGTGCCAGCACCGAATCCCCAGGGGGCAGCTATGGCTACACCTTC
NA	few	TRBV2	TRBJ2-2	CASSEAGGPGTGELFF	TGTGCCAGCAGTGAAGCTGGGGGGCCTGGGACCGGGGAGCTGTTTTTT
NA	NA	TRBV29-1	TRBJ1-3	CSVGTSSGNTIYF	TGCAGCGTCGGCACGAGCTCTGGAAACACCATATATTTT
NA	NA	TRBV14	TRBJ1-1	CASSPFPRMNTEAFF	TGTGCCAGCAGCCCCTTTCCCAGAATGAACACTGAAGCTTTCTTT
TRBD1	many	TRBV11-2	TRBJ1-1	CASSIPTGGFTEAFF	TGTGCCAGCAGCATCCCGACAGGGGGGTTCACTGAAGCTTTCTTT
TRBD1	once	TRBV5-1	TRBJ1-1	CASSSDRGHTEAFF	TGCGCCAGCAGCTCGGACAGGGGGCACACTGAAGCTTTCTTT
TRBD2	few	TRBV6-1	TRBJ2-1	CASSELGAGAGGYNEQFF	TGTGCCAGCAGTGAACTGGGGGCAGGAGCGGGGGGTTACAATGAGCAGTTCTTC
NA	many	TRBV4-1	TRBJ1-2	CASSQSQGHSSLF	TGCGCCAGCAGCCAGAGTCAGGGACACTCATCGCTCTTC
NA	NA	TRBV4-2	TRBJ2-3	CASSQEGAFSVTDTQYF	TGTGCCAGCAGCCAAGAAGGGGCCTTTTCGGTCACAGATACGCAGTATTTT
NA	NA	TRBV7-6	TRBJ2-1	CASSLEDGSEQFF	TGTGCCAGCAGCTTAGAGGACGGATCGGAGCAGTTCTTC
TRBD1	few	TRBV7-9	TRBJ2-1	CASSLAHRGNEQFF	TGTGCCAGCAGCTTAGCCCACAGGGGGAATGAGCAGTTCTTC
NA	once	TRBV5-1	TRBJ1-1	CASSPPQGGAFF	TGCGCCAGCAGCCCACCACAGGGAGGAGCTTTCTTT
TRBD1	many	TRBV7-3	TRBJ2-1	CASSGTGGRNEQFF	TGTGCCAGCAGCGGGACAGGGGGCAGGAATGAGCAGTTCTTC
TRBD1	NA	TRBV29-1	TRBJ2-1	CSGGRTGGYNEQFF	TGCAGCGGCGGTCGGACAGGGGGTTACAATGAGCAGTTCTTC
NA	NA	TRBV12-3/TRBV12-4	TRBJ2-5	CASSPQTGEGETQYF	TGTGCCAGCAGCCCTCAAACAGGGGAGGGAGAGACCCAGTACTTC
NA	NA	TRBV12-3/TRBV12-4	TRBJ1-1	CVSSPPSEAREDTEAFF	TGTGTCAGCAGCCCTCCCAGTGAGGCCAGGGAGGACACTGAAGCTTTCTTT
TRBD1	few	TRBV6-6	TRBJ1-2	CASSYKRGQFYGYTF	TGTGCCAGCAGTTACAAAAGGGGACAGTTCTATGGCTACACCTTC
NA	few	TRBV7-9	TRBJ2-5	CASSLAPGTDAF	TGTGCCAGCAGCTTAGCCCCCGGGACTGACGCCTTC
TRBD2	NA	TRBV6-2/TRBV6-3	TRBJ2-1	CASTRTSGGAIVYNEQFF	TGTGCCAGCACAAGGACTAGCGGGGGGGCAATCGTCTACAATGAGCAGTTCTTC
TRBD1	NA	TRBV6-6	TRBJ2-7	CASSAGDSPTYEQYF	TGTGCCAGCAGTGCAGGGGACAGTCCTACCTACGAGCAGTACTTC
TRBD1	many	TRBV7-9	TRBJ1-2	CASSLGQGFYGYTF	TGTGCCAGCAGCCTGGGACAGGGTTTCTATGGCTACACCTTC
TRBD1	few	TRBV7-6	TRBJ2-2	CASSSPGGENTGELFF	TGTGCCAGCAGCTCTCCAGGGGGCGAGAACACCGGGGAGCTGTTTTTT
NA	many	TRBV6-1	TRBJ2-1	CASRGYNEQFF	TGTGCCAGCAGGGGCTACAATGAGCAGTTCTTC
TRBD1	many	TRBV12-5	TRBJ1-1	CASGFTTTGVIFF	TGTGCTAGTGGTTTTACTACGACAGGGGTAATATTCTTT
NA	NA	TRBV20-1	TRBJ1-3	CSARPTLRTAETYLRNTIYF	TGCAGTGCTAGACCCACCCTTAGGACAGCGGAAACGTACCTCAGAAACACCATATATTTT
NA	many	TRBV7-9	TRBJ1-1	CASSLGGSVSDTEAFF	TGTGCCAGCAGCTTAGGCGGCAGCGTATCCGACACTGAAGCTTTCTTT
NA	few	TRBV6-6	TRBJ2-3	CASWGRATDTQYF	TGTGCCAGCTGGGGCAGGGCTACAGATACGCAGTATTTT
TRBD1	NA	TRBV6-2/TRBV6-3	TRBJ1-4	CASSYYRGPNEKLFF	TGTGCCAGCAGTTACTACAGGGGTCCTAATGAAAAACTGTTTTTT
TRBD1	NA	TRBV7-3	TRBJ2-5	CASSSGTGGKETQYF	TGTGCCAGCAGCTCCGGGACAGGGGGTAAAGAGACCCAGTACTTC
NA	many	TRBV28	TRBJ2-7	CASSLSGRRAYEQYF	TGTGCCAGCAGTTTAAGTGGGCGTCGAGCCTACGAGCAGTACTTC
TRBD2	NA	TRBV10-3	TRBJ2-3	CAISELAGVLTDTQYF	TGTGCCATCAGTGAGCTAGCGGGGGTCCTCACAGATACGCAGTATTTT
TRBD1	NA	TRBV12-3/TRBV12-4	TRBJ1-1	CASSTPQGWDTEAFF	TGTGCCAGCAGTACTCCACAGGGGTGGGACACTGAAGCTTTCTTT
NA	few	TRBV27	TRBJ2-1	CASSPPIPRTTNEQFF	TGTGCCAGCAGCCCGCCCATTCCCCGGACTACAAATGAGCAGTTCTTC
TRBD2	NA	TRBV15	TRBJ2-5	CAARPGSGEETQYF	TGTGCCGCCCGACCGGGTAGCGGGGAAGAGACCCAGTACTTC
NA	NA	TRBV14	TRBJ2-2	CASSPLGVGELFF	TGTGCCAGCAGCCCCCTGGGGGTCGGGGAGCTGTTTTTT
NA	NA	TRBV6-5	TRBJ2-2	CASSYTETGELFF	TGTGCCAGCAGTTACACTGAAACCGGGGAGCTGTTTTTT
NA	few	TRBV7-3	TRBJ2-1	CASSLTGWDYNEQFF	TGTGCCAGCAGCTTAACAGGCTGGGACTACAATGAGCAGTTCTTC
NA	NA	TRBV7-9	TRBJ1-2	CASSSSSWGEGYTF	TGTGCCAGCAGCTCATCCTCTTGGGGGGAAGGCTACACCTTC
NA	few	TRBV12-5	TRBJ1-2	CASGEEGVYGYTF	TGTGCTAGCGGGGAGGAAGGAGTCTATGGCTACACCTTC
NA	NA	TRBV10-3	TRBJ2-3	CAIRRRQGEADTQYF	TGTGCCATCAGGCGAAGGCAGGGGGAGGCGGATACGCAGTATTTT
NA	NA	TRBV27	TRBJ2-7	CASSLYPPQQIYEQYF	TGTGCCAGCAGTTTATACCCCCCTCAGCAGATCTACGAGCAGTACTTC
NA	NA	TRBV27	TRBJ2-7	CASSFWARENEQYF	TGTGCCAGCAGTTTCTGGGCCAGGGAAAACGAGCAGTACTTC
NA	few	TRBV27	TRBJ2-2	CASGFDGNTGELFF	TGTGCCAGCGGCTTCGACGGGAACACCGGGGAGCTGTTTTTT
TRBD2	NA	TRBV7-6	TRBJ2-2	CASCLAGASNTGELFF	TGTGCCAGCTGCTTAGCGGGGGCATCGAACACCGGGGAGCTGTTTTTT
NA	NA	TRBV7-6	TRBJ2-3	CASRVPGDTQYF	TGTGCCAGCAGGGTCCCCGGAGATACGCAGTATTTT
TRBD2	few	TRBV5-5	TRBJ2-1	CASSAWGRGDNEQFF	TGTGCCAGCAGCGCCTGGGGGAGGGGAGACAATGAGCAGTTCTTC
TRBD1	NA	TRBV10-3	TRBJ2-1	CAISDGQGIPEQFF	TGTGCCATCAGTGACGGACAGGGGATCCCCGAGCAGTTCTTC
TRBD2	NA	TRBV6-5	TRBJ2-3	CASKPSGGVGDTQYF	TGTGCCAGCAAACCTAGCGGGGGGGTTGGCGATACGCAGTATTTT
TRBD1	few	TRBV4-1	TRBJ2-7	CASSQLTTGQGDHEQYF	TGCGCCAGCAGCCAACTTACTACCGGACAGGGGGACCACGAGCAGTACTTC
NA	NA	TRBV25-1	TRBJ1-2	CASSEFLGDSGYGYTF	TGTGCCAGCAGTGAATTTTTAGGGGATTCTGGCTATGGCTACACCTTC
TRBD1	once	TRBV5-6	TRBJ1-2	CASSDPGQGLPNYGYTF	TGTGCCAGCAGTGATCCGGGACAGGGCCTCCCAAACTATGGCTACACCTTC
TRBD2	few	TRBV7-9	TRBJ2-3	CASRLTSGSTDTQYF	TGTGCCAGCAGGCTCACTAGCGGCAGCACAGATACGCAGTATTTT
NA	few	TRBV6-2/TRBV6-3	TRBJ2-1	CASTPNRGPEQFF	TGTGCCAGCACCCCCAATAGGGGTCCTGAGCAGTTCTTC
TRBD1	many	TRBV7-2	TRBJ1-1	CASSLSVTGGTEAFF	TGTGCCAGCAGCTTATCTGTTACAGGGGGCACTGAAGCTTTCTTT
NA	few	TRBV6-1	TRBJ2-1	CASTIRGSGYEQFF	TGTGCCAGCACTATTAGAGGGTCAGGGTATGAGCAGTTCTTC